This T cell receptor (beta chain) was profiled in a study of blood T cell repertoires in COVID-19. Study context: The cDNA or gDNA used as material had been derived from T cells, B-cell-depleted T cells, or PBMCs.

Germline CDR1 and CDR2: SEHNR and FQNEAQ (reference sequence). The CDR3 is made up of 14 amino acids. J was trimmed by 1 base and V by 6 bases; bases with no gene match: 6. Sequencing used immunoSEQ multiplex PCR; TCRdb keeps in-frame clones, though not all of them. This sample carries roughly 140,000 clones, 65% to 85% of them seen once, and the ten largest clones take 3.7%. This clone was found a few times. The chain is built from TRBV7-9 and TRBJ2-7; 7 bases line up with TRBD2. The sample taken for sequencing was peripheral blood. This TCR came from a woman of 80 years or more with acute or convalescent COVID-19. The CDR3 region is CASSPPGGSYEQYF. The CDR3 DNA sequence: TGTGCCAGCAGTCCCCCGGGGGGATCCTACGAGCAGTACTTC.